A selection of T cell receptor beta chains follows, all from one sample in a study of T cell clonotyping in hematopoietic cell transplantation. Here immunoSEQ multiplex PCR was the method, and the copy in TCRdb shows in-frame clones only, minus some. The sample consists of tens of thousands of clones, 94% of them appearing once. Sequencing was done on a sample of peripheral blood mononuclear cells. The receptors come from a woman aged 50 to 60 in good health. Some clones in this sample may be carry-over from other donors' samples. Both conserved end residues are part of each CDR3. The D gene is left open where the match is weak. Only some rows state a clone size, as once, few, many or a class for expanded clones.

j_gene,abundance,d_gene,v_gene,CDR3nt,CDR3aa
TRBJ1-1,NA,TRBD1,TRBV5-4,TGTGCCAGCAGCTTGCCGGGACAGGGGGCCCCGAACACTGAAGCTTTCTTT,CASSLPGQGAPNTEAFF
TRBJ1-1,NA,NA,TRBV19,TGTGCCAGTAGTACCGTGCTTGGGGAGACTGAAGCTTTCTTT,CASSTVLGETEAFF
TRBJ2-7,NA,NA,TRBV2,TGTGCCAGCAACTGGTTTTCGGCGGCGGGGTACGAGCAGTACTTC,CASNWFSAAGYEQYF
TRBJ1-2,NA,NA,TRBV29-1,TGCAGCGCCCCGCGTGGGGGCGGCTACACCTTC,CSAPRGGGYTF
TRBJ1-2,NA,NA,TRBV27,TGTGCCAGCAGTCCCTCTGTTCGTCTGACAGGAAATGTTAACTATGGCTACACCTTC,CASSPSVRLTGNVNYGYTF
TRBJ1-2,few,TRBD1,TRBV27,TGTGCCAGCACTACCGGGACAGGCTATGGCTACACCTTC,CASTTGTGYGYTF
TRBJ2-5,once,NA,TRBV6-5,TGTGCCAGCAGTTACTGGGGTTCCGTAAATCAAGAGACCCAGTACTTC,CASSYWGSVNQETQYF
TRBJ1-1,once,NA,TRBV19,TGTGCCAGTAGTATAAACTATCTGGAAGGGATGAACACTGAAGCTTTCTTT,CASSINYLEGMNTEAFF
TRBJ2-7,NA,NA,TRBV9,TGTGCCAGCAGCGTAGGTGGGGGGGCCGACGAGCAGTACTTC,CASSVGGGADEQYF
TRBJ1-4,NA,NA,TRBV19,TGTGCCAGTAGTACAGCAACTAATGAAAAACTGTTTTTT,CASSTATNEKLFF
TRBJ2-3,NA,NA,TRBV19,TGTGCCAGTCAATCATATGGGGGTTCAGATACGCAGTATTTT,CASQSYGGSDTQYF
TRBJ2-5,NA,NA,TRBV18,TGTGCCAGCTCACCCGATCTAGGACAAGAGACCCAGTACTTC,CASSPDLGQETQYF
TRBJ2-1,NA,TRBD1,TRBV7-2,TGTGCCAGCAGCACTCCACGGACAGGGGGTGAGCAGTTCTTC,CASSTPRTGGEQFF
TRBJ1-6,once,NA,TRBV9,TGTGCCAGCAGCGAAACGGGCTCCAGGGATTCACCCCTCCACTTT,CASSETGSRDSPLHF
TRBJ1-1,NA,NA,TRBV5-1,TGCGCCAGCAGCTTCCAACAGGGGAACACTGAAGCTTTCTTT,CASSFQQGNTEAFF
TRBJ2-3,once,TRBD2,TRBV5-1,TGCGCCAGCAGCGTAAGCGGGGATCCCACAGATACGCAGTATTTT,CASSVSGDPTDTQYF
TRBJ1-2,NA,NA,TRBV27,TGTGCCAGCAGTTTATCATCGATCGGGGGGTCCCGTGGGGGCTACACCTTC,CASSLSSIGGSRGGYTF
TRBJ2-1,NA,TRBD2,TRBV7-9,TGTGCCAGCACCTTGACGGGGGGACGATACAATGAGCAGTTCTTC,CASTLTGGRYNEQFF
TRBJ2-5,NA,NA,TRBV21-1,TGTGCCAGCAGCAATGATCTCAAAGTAGCGGGTAAAGAGACCCAGTACTTC,CASSNDLKVAGKETQYF
TRBJ2-7,NA,NA,TRBV5-1,TGCGCCAGCAGCGAGGGACAAGTCTACGAGCAGTACTTC,CASSEGQVYEQYF
TRBJ1-2,NA,TRBD1,TRBV4-2,TGTGCCAGCAGGGACAGGGAATCAGGCTACACCTTC,CASRDRESGYTF
TRBJ2-3,NA,TRBD2,TRBV25-1,TGTGCCAGCAGTGAATGGGAGGGGACTTCCACAGATACGCAGTATTTT,CASSEWEGTSTDTQYF
TRBJ1-2,NA,TRBD1,TRBV27,TGTGCCAGCAGTTTATTTACAGGGGACTATGGCTACACCTTC,CASSLFTGDYGYTF
TRBJ2-7,NA,TRBD2,TRBV28,TGTGCCAGCAGTCCCCATTCACAGGTGGGAGGGGAGCAGTACTTC,CASSPHSQVGGEQYF
TRBJ1-3,NA,TRBD1,TRBV6-1,TGTGCCAGCAGCCAGACAGGGGGCAACACCATATATTTT,CASSQTGGNTIYF
TRBJ1-2,NA,TRBD1,TRBV5-6,TGTGCCAGCAACCGACAGGGGGACTATGGCTACACCTTC,CASNRQGDYGYTF
TRBJ1-2,NA,NA,TRBV14,TGTGCCAGCAGCTTCTCGGTCGACCTGTTCTATGGCTACACCTTC,CASSFSVDLFYGYTF
TRBJ2-2,few,NA,TRBV7-9,TGTGCCAGCAGCTTAGGACAGGTCAACACCGGGGAGCTGTTTTTT,CASSLGQVNTGELFF
TRBJ2-3,NA,NA,TRBV2,TGTGCCAGCGGTTCTGGATGGGATACGCAGTATTTT,CASGSGWDTQYF
TRBJ2-5,NA,NA,TRBV5-4,TGTGCCAGCACCCGTCCCCAAGAGACCCAGTACTTC,CASTRPQETQYF
TRBJ2-2,NA,NA,TRBV29-1,TGCAGCGGGGGGGACAGTCACGCGAACACCGGGGAGCTGTTTTTT,CSGGDSHANTGELFF
TRBJ2-7,NA,NA,TRBV9,TGTGCCAGCAGCGAGTCTCTCGGACAGTCCTACGAGCAGTACTTC,CASSESLGQSYEQYF
TRBJ2-5,NA,TRBD1,TRBV7-2,TGTGCCAGCAGCGTGCCGGGACAGGGAGGGGAGACCCAGTACTTC,CASSVPGQGGETQYF
TRBJ2-3,NA,TRBD2,TRBV11-1,TGTGCCAGCAGCCGCAGGGCGGGGGGGCGCACAGATACGCAGTATTTT,CASSRRAGGRTDTQYF
TRBJ1-1,once,NA,TRBV5-1,TGCGCCAGCAGCTGGGGGAGGGGGACTGAAGCTTTCTTT,CASSWGRGTEAFF
TRBJ2-7,NA,NA,TRBV18,TGTGCCAGCTCTCCTTGGGAGGGGGACAGTACCTACGAGCAGTACTTC,CASSPWEGDSTYEQYF
TRBJ2-1,once,TRBD2,TRBV27,TGTGCCAGCAGTTTGTCGAGCGGGGGGGGGTCCTACAATGAGCAGTTCTTC,CASSLSSGGGSYNEQFF
TRBJ2-3,NA,TRBD2,TRBV5-8,TGTGCCAGCAGGCGTGGGACTAGCGGTACAGATACGCAGTATTTT,CASRRGTSGTDTQYF
TRBJ1-1,few,NA,TRBV5-6,TGTGCCAGCAGCTCTTTGGGCTACAGGGAGATTAACACTGAAGCTTTCTTT,CASSSLGYREINTEAFF
TRBJ1-3,NA,TRBD1,TRBV9,TGTGCCAGCAGCGCCGGAGGGACAGGGGCTGGAAACACCATATATTTT,CASSAGGTGAGNTIYF
TRBJ1-1,NA,NA,TRBV7-8,TGTGCCAGCAGCTTAGTTCGGTCGGGGGGCGGGAACACTGAAGCTTTCTTT,CASSLVRSGGGNTEAFF
TRBJ2-1,NA,TRBD1,TRBV27,TGTGCCAGCAGCTTACAGGGGAGCACGTACAATGAGCAGTTCTTC,CASSLQGSTYNEQFF
TRBJ1-1,NA,NA,TRBV7-9,TGTGCCAGCAGCTTAAGGGGATACACTGAAGCTTTCTTT,CASSLRGYTEAFF
TRBJ2-5,once,TRBD2,TRBV9,TGTGCCAGCAGCAACTGGGGAGGGGCCCAAGAGACCCAGTACTTC,CASSNWGGAQETQYF
TRBJ2-1,NA,TRBD2,TRBV13,TGTGCCAGCAGCTTAGGCCTTGGGGGGGAGGATGAGCAGTTCTTC,CASSLGLGGEDEQFF
TRBJ2-6,NA,NA,TRBV19,TGTGCCAGTACCCGCGCCTGGCAGACTGGGGCCAACGTCCTGACTTTC,CASTRAWQTGANVLTF
TRBJ2-2,NA,NA,TRBV19,TGTGCCAGTAGTAAAGGGGTAGCGATGGGGACCGGGGAGCTGTTTTTT,CASSKGVAMGTGELFF
TRBJ2-1,NA,TRBD2,TRBV5-4,TGTGCCAGCAGCTTGGGGGAGCGGGGGGGCCAGAATGAGCAGTTCTTC,CASSLGERGGQNEQFF
TRBJ2-4,NA,NA,TRBV7-2,TGTGCCAGCAGCTCGCCGGGTGCGGGTTGGGGCAAAAACATTCAGTACTTC,CASSSPGAGWGKNIQYF
TRBJ1-5,NA,NA,TRBV7-2,TGTGCCAGCAGCTTAGATGGCAATCAGCCCCAGCATTTT,CASSLDGNQPQHF
TRBJ2-3,NA,NA,TRBV7-2,TGTGCCAGCAGCCATGGGGGGACGTACGTAACAGATACGCAGTATTTT,CASSHGGTYVTDTQYF
TRBJ2-5,NA,TRBD2,TRBV5-6,TGTGCCAGCAGCTTGGCTAGCGGAGGGTTCTTTGAGACCCAGTACTTC,CASSLASGGFFETQYF
TRBJ2-7,NA,NA,TRBV30,TGTGCCTGGAGTCGGGTATCCTACGAGCAGTACTTC,CAWSRVSYEQYF
TRBJ2-5,NA,NA,TRBV5-4,TGTGCCAGCAGCTCACAATTCATGGACGGGGGAGAGACCCAGTACTTC,CASSSQFMDGGETQYF
TRBJ2-1,NA,NA,TRBV14,TGTGCCAGCAGCCAAGGGGGCACAGGAAATGAGCAGTTCTTC,CASSQGGTGNEQFF
TRBJ1-5,NA,NA,TRBV4-1,TGCGCCAGCAGCCAAGATGGAGGATTTAGCAATCAGCCCCAGCATTTT,CASSQDGGFSNQPQHF
TRBJ2-7,NA,NA,TRBV5-4,TGTGCCAGCAGCCCACGGACCGACGGTGGCTACGAGCAGTACTTC,CASSPRTDGGYEQYF
TRBJ2-5,NA,TRBD1,TRBV19,TGTGCCAGTAGTCCCGGGACAGGGTGGGGAGAGACCCAGTACTTC,CASSPGTGWGETQYF
TRBJ1-2,NA,NA,TRBV7-8,TGTGCCAGCAGCTTGGCGGGGGGCAGGGGTAACTATGGCTACACCTTC,CASSLAGGRGNYGYTF